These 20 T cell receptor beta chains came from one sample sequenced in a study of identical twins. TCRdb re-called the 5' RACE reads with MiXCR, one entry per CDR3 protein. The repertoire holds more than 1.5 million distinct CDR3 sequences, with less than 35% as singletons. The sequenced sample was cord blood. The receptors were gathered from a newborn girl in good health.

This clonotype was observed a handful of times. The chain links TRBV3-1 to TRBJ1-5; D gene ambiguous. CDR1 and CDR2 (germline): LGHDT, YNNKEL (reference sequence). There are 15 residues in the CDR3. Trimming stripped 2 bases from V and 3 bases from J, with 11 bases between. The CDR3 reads CASSQSVGINQPQHF. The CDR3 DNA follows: TGTGCCAGCAGCCAATCGGTTGGCATCAATCAGCCCCAGCATTTT.

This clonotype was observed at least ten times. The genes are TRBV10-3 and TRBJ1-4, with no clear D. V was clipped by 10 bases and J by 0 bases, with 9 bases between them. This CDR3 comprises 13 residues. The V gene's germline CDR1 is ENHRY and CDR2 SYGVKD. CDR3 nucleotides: TGTGCCAGCCAGGATGCAACTAATGAAAAACTGTTTTTT. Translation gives CASQDATNEKLFF.

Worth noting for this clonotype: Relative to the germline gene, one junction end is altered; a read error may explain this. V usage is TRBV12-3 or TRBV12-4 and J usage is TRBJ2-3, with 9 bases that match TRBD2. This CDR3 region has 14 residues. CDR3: CASSSAGGPDAQYF. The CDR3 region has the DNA TGTGCCAGCTCGTCGGCGGGAGGGCCAGATGCGCAGTATTTT.

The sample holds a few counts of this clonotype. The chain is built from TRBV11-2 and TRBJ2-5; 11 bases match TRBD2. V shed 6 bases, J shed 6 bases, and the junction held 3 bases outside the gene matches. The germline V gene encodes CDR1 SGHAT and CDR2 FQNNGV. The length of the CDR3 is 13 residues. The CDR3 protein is CASRGLAAQTQYF. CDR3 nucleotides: TGTGCCAGCAGGGGACTAGCGGCTCAGACCCAGTACTTC.

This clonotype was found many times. The CDR3 DNA reads TGTGCCAGCAGTGAGGAGGAGAGCACAGATACGCAGTATTTT. The encoded protein is CASSEEESTDTQYF. The chain carries TRBV21-1 and TRBJ2-3; the DNA was not used to check the table's D call, TRBD2. TRBV21-1 is described as a pseudogene. The CDR3 totals 14 residues.

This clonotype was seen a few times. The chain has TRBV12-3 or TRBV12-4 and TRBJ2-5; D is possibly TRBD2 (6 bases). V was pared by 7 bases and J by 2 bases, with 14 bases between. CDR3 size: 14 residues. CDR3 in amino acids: CASTRDSNQETQYF. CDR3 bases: TGTGCCAGCACTAGGGACTCGAATCAAGAGACCCAGTACTTC.

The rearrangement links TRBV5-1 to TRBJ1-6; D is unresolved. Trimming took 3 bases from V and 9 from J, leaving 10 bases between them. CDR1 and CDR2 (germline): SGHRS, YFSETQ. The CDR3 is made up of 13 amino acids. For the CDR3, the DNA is TGCGCCAGCAGCTCTACGGAGGGTTCACCCCTCCACTTT. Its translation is CASSSTEGSPLHF.

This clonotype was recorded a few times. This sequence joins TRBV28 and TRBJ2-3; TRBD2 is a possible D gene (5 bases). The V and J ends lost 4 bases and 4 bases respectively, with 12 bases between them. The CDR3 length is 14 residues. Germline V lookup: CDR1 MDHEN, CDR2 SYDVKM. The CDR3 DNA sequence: TGTGCCAGCAGTTCGGGGAAGAGGGCAGATACGCAGTATTTT. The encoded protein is CASSSGKRADTQYF.

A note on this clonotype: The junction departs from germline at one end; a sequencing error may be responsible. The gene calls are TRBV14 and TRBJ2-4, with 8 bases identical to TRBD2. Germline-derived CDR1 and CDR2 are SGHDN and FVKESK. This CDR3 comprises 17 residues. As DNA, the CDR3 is TGCGCCAGCAGCCAAGATCGGGAGTCGGGGGGGCTAAATGAGCAGTACTTC. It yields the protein CASSQDRESGGLNEQYF. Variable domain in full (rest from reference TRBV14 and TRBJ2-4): EAGVTQFPSHSVIEKGQTVTLRCDPISGHDNLYWYRRVMGKEIKFLLHFVKESKQDESGMPNNRFLAERTGGTYSTLKVQPAELEDSGVYFCASSQDRESGGLNEQYFGAGTRLSVL.

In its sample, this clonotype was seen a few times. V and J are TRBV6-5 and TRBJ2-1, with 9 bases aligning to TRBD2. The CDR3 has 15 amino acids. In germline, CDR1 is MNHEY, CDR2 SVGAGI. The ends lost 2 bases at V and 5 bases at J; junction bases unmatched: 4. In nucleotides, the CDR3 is TGTGCCAGCAGTTACGGACTAGCGACTAACAATGAGCAGTTCTTC. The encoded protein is CASSYGLATNNEQFF.

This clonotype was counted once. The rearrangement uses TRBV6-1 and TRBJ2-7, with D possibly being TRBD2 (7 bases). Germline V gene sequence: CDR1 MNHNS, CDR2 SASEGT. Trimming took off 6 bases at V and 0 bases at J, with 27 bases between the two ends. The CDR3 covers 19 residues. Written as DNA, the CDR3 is TGTGCCAGCAGGAGCTATCGGACTAGTGGGGGGCCCGTCTCCTACGAGCAGTACTTC. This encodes CASRSYRTSGGPVSYEQYF.

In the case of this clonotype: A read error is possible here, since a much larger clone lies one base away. CDR3 in DNA: TGCAGCGTTTATAGGACGTACAATGAGCAGTTCTTC. Translated, it gives CSVYRTYNEQFF. V is TRBV29-1 and J is TRBJ2-1; unclear D gene. V gave up 5 bases and J gave up 4 bases, with 9 bases separating them. Germline-derived CDR1 and CDR2 are SQVTM and ANQGSEA. The CDR3 is made up of 12 amino acids.

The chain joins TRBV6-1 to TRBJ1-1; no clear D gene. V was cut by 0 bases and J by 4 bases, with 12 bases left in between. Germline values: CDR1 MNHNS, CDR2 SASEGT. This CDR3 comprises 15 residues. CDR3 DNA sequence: TGTGCCAGCAGTGAAGCAGGGAGAGGTGGCACTGAAGCTTTCTTT. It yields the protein CASSEAGRGGTEAFF.

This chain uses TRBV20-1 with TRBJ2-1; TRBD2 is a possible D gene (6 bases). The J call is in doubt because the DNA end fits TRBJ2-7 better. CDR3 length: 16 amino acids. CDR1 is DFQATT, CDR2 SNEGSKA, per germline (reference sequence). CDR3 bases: TGCAGTGCTAGAGTTGCTAGCGCCAGCTCCTACAATGAGCAGTACTTC. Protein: CSARVASASSYNEQYF.

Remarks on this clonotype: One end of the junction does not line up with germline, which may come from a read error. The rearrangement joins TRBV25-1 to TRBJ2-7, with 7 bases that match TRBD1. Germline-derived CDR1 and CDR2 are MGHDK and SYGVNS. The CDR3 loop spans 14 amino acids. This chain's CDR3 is CANSRQGFVYEQYF. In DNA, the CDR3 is TGTGCCAACAGTAGACAGGGATTCGTCTACGAGCAGTACTTC.

The chain's CDR3 is CASSLGGPTNTEAFF. CDR3 nucleotide sequence: TGCGCCAGCAGCTTGGGGGGACCTACGAACACTGAAGCTTTCTTT. The chain carries TRBV5-1 and TRBJ1-1; maybe TRBD1 (5 bases). Germline CDR1 and CDR2: SGHRS and YFSETQ. Trimming cost V 0 bases and J 1 base, with 10 bases left between them. This CDR3 has 15 residues.

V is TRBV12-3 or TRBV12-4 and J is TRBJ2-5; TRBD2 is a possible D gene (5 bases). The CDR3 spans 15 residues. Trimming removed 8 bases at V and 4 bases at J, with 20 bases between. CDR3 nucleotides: TGTGCCAGCGGCCCCGGACCCGGGATGGGAGAGACCCAGTACTTC. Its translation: CASGPGPGMGETQYF.

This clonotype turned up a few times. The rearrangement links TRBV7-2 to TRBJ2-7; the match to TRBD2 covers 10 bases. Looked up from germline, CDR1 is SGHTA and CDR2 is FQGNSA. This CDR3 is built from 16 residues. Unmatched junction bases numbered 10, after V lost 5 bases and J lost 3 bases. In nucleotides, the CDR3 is TGTGCCAGCAGCCCGAGGGGGACTAGCGCCCTCTACGAGCAGTACTTC. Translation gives CASSPRGTSALYEQYF.

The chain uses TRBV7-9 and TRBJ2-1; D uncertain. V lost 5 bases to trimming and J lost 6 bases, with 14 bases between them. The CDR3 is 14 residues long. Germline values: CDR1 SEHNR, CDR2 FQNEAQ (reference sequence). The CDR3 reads CASSPGPPRNEQFF. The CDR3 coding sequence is TGTGCCAGCAGCCCTGGGCCCCCTCGCAATGAGCAGTTCTTC.

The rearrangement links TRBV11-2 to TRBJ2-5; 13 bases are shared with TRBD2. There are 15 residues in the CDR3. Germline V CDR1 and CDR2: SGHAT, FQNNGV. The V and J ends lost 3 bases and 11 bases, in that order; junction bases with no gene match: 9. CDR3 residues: CASSFTSGRANEQYF. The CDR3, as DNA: TGTGCCAGCAGCTTTACTAGCGGGAGGGCCAATGAGCAGTACTTC.